This T cell receptor beta chain was captured in a study of pediatric ulcerative colitis. Study details: Most patients had pancolitis, and two had left-sided colitis. Study-wide results and caveats: In rectum, acute severe colitis had expanded clones and less diversity. All ulcerative colitis patients, but no controls, carried two rectal clonotypes.

A word on this clone: Its antigen is as yet unknown.

The blood sample was taken during the colonoscopy visit. Germline V lookup: CDR1 MNHEY, CDR2 SVGAGI. V was shortened by 5 bases and J by 8 bases, with 21 bases between the two germline ends. The CDR3 covers 16 residues. Some clones are missing from TCRdb's copy, which holds only in-frame ones; the method was immunoSEQ multiplex PCR. Of more than 50,000 clones detected, 77% appear once; the ten largest clones hold 5% to 5.5%. The sequencing input was blood. The chain couples TRBV6-5 to TRBJ1-4; D is unclear. This TCR came from a boy between 10 and 17 years old with moderate ulcerative colitis. Here the CDR3 DNA reads TGTGCCAGCAGTCACTACAGTCGGGGTCAAAGGGAAAAACTGTTTTTT. It encodes CASSHYSRGQREKLFF.